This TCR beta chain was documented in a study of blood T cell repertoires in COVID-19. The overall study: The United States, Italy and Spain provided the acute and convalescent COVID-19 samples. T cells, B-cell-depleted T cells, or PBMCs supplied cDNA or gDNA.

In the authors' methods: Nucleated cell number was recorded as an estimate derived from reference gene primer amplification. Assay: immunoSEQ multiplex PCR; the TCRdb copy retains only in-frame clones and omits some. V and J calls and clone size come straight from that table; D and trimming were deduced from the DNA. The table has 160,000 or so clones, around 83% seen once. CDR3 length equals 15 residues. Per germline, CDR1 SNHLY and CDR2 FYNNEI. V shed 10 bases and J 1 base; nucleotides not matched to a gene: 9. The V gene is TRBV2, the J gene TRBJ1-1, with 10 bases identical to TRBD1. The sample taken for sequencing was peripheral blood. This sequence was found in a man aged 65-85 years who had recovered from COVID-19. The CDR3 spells CATRDRGFENTEAFF. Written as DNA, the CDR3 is TGTGCCACCAGGGACAGGGGTTTCGAGAACACTGAAGCTTTCTTT.